Each of the 2 T cell receptor beta chains below was sequenced from the same sample in a study of CD8 T cell repertoires and HIV-1 epitope variants. TCRdb keeps only in-frame clones here, not all; method: immunoSEQ multiplex PCR. Of 90,000 or so clones listed, roughly 77% are singletons. The sequencing input was uncultured baseline CD8+ T cells from peripheral blood mononuclear cells (PBMCs). Source of these receptors: a male donor with HIV.

This rearrangement joins TRBV5-1 to TRBJ1-1, with 7 bases identical to TRBD1. The V gene end was trimmed by 1 base and the J gene end by 4 bases; junction bases not matched to a gene: 4. Per the germline V gene, CDR1 is SGHRS and CDR2 is YFSETQ. The CDR3 consists of 14 residues. For the CDR3, the DNA is TGCGCCAGCAGCTTGATCAGGGGGGGCACTGAAGCTTTCTTT. It encodes CASSLIRGGTEAFF.

The gene calls are TRBV6-6 and TRBJ2-1, with D possibly TRBD1 on 6 matching bases. CDR1 and CDR2 from the germline V gene are MNHNY and SVGAGI (reference sequence). Trimming left V 6 bases short and J 4 bases short, with 13 bases between. The CDR3 totals 14 residues. The CDR3 region has the DNA TGTGCCAGCAGGACAGGTTTGGGGTACAATGAGCAGTTCTTC. Amino acids: CASRTGLGYNEQFF.